The source of this T cell receptor (beta chain) is a study of cytomegalovirus exposure and HLA in healthy donors. As concerns this clone: The antigen remains unidentified. One end of the junction does not line up with germline, which may come from a read error.

General study findings and limits: Approximately 160 TCR beta chains were listed as cytomegalovirus-associated.

TCRdb's copy holds only in-frame clones and misses some; the assay was immunoSEQ multiplex PCR. The data hold 130,000 or so clones, with nearly 90% observed a single time. The CDR3 consists of 15 residues. From germline, CDR1 is PRHDT and CDR2 FYEKMQ (reference sequence). The sequenced material came from PBMCs. The chain uses TRBV13 and TRBJ2-7; 8 nucleotides match TRBD2. This receptor was taken from a man aged 25-45 years in good health and CMV-seronegative. CDR3 bases: TGTGCCAGCAGCCCCGGGGGGGGCCCCTTCTACCAGCAGTACTTC. This translates into CASSPGGGPFYQQYF.